This T cell receptor (beta chain) stems from a study of CD8+ T cells in alopecia areata. Study details: Dosing spanned 6 to 18 months on tofacitinib, then 6 months off drug. Treated patients were scored for severity by percent of scalp affected.

The authors extracted RNA and reverse transcribed it into cDNA as the sequencing template. Repertoires were generated with immunoSEQ multiplex PCR, while TCRdb's copy carries only in-frame clones and drops some. Found here are fewer than 250,000 clones, 45% to 65% of them singletons; the top ten hold less than 0.8%. A note on this clone: The antigen remains undetermined.

Study findings and constraints: Lesional scalp displayed greater clonality than normal scalp, most notably in alopecia totalis/universalis.

Treatment here: oral pan-JAK inhibitor, 5-10 mg twice daily. Sample: CD4+ T cells sorted from blood, taken at week 4, from a patient treated with tofacitinib. This receptor was identified in a human donor with alopecia areata.

CDR3 amino acids: CAWRQGGELFF. The CDR3 DNA reads as TGTGCCTGGAGACAGGGAGGGGAGCTGTTTTTT. The V gene is TRBV30, the J gene TRBJ2-2, with TRBD1 as a possible D gene (6 bases). The CDR3 consists of 11 residues. V was trimmed by 3 bases and J by 8 bases, leaving 7 bases between them. Germline V gene lookup returns CDR1 GTSNPN and CDR2 SVGIG (reference sequence).